Listed here are 19 T cell receptor beta chains from one sample, sequenced in a study of OX40 agonist ivuxolimab in advanced cancers. TCRdb's table, derived via immunoSEQ multiplex PCR, lists solely in-frame clones and lacks some. The sample lists 100,000 or so clones, approximately 87% occurring once. This specimen consisted of CD4+ or CD8+ T cells sorted from blood, obtained in a trial of the OX40 agonist ivuxolimab. The receptors were sampled from an adult with an advanced solid tumor such as melanoma, head and neck, liver or kidney cancer.

The chain employs TRBV7-8 and TRBJ1-1; D may be TRBD1 (5 bases). The CDR3 runs to 15 residues. The V end lost 6 bases, the J end lost 5 bases, and 19 bases lay between the germline ends. The V gene's germline CDR1 is SGHVS and CDR2 FQNEAQ. DNA of the CDR3: TGTGCCAGCAGAGCTCCCGGGGGGACGGGGACTGAAGCTTTCTTT. Amino acids: CASRAPGGTGTEAFF.

The chain employs TRBV7-3 and TRBJ1-1; 7 nucleotides agree with TRBD1. The CDR3 consists of 15 residues. Germline CDR1 and CDR2: SGHTA and FQGTGA. With 2 bases clipped from V and 3 bases from J, the junction kept 6 bases outside the gene matches. The CDR3 reads CASSLAGQPYTEAFF. CDR3 sequence (DNA): TGTGCCAGCAGCTTAGCGGGACAGCCGTACACTGAAGCTTTCTTT.

The chain has TRBV11-3 and TRBJ2-7, with D unresolved. Trimming cost V 3 bases and J 1 base, with 7 bases left between them. The CDR3 has 13 residues. In germline, CDR1 is SGHNT, CDR2 YENEEA. CDR3 bases: TGTGCCAGCAGCTTTTCAGCGTCCTACGAGCAGTACTTC. Translating it yields CASSFSASYEQYF. Full variable domain (outside the CDR3, taken from reference TRBV11-3 and TRBJ2-7): EAGVVQSPRYKIIEKKQPVAFWCNPISGHNTLYWYLQNLGQGPELLIRYENEEAVDDSQLPKDRFSAERLKGVDSTLKIQPAELGDSAVYLCASSFSASYEQYFGPGTRLTVT.

CDR3 sequence reads: CAIGAGGTEAFF. The CDR3 DNA is TGTGCCATCGGGGCAGGGGGCACTGAAGCTTTCTTT. V and J are TRBV10-3 and TRBJ1-1, with TRBD1 identical over 7 bases. Germline V lookup: CDR1 ENHRY, CDR2 SYGVKD. The CDR3 is 12 amino acids. V lost 8 bases and J lost 4; bases outside the gene matches: 4.

The chain carries TRBV4-1 and TRBJ1-1; 7 bases fit TRBD1. This CDR3 contains 15 residues. The J segment lost 5 bases and the V segment lost 8 bases, leaving 14 bases of the junction unmatched. Germline CDR1 MGHRA, CDR2 YSYEKL. As DNA, the CDR3 is TGCGCCAGCGGAAGAGGCACAGGGGAGGGTACTGAAGCTTTCTTT. Protein sequence: CASGRGTGEGTEAFF.

The V call is TRBV19, the J call TRBJ2-5; D gene unclear. The V and J ends lost 5 bases and 2 bases respectively, with 9 bases between them. The CDR3 covers 13 residues. Germline V CDR1 and CDR2: LNHDA, SQIVND (reference sequence). The CDR3 bases are TGTGCCAGTAGTGTTAGCCGACAAGAGACCCAGTACTTC. This translates into CASSVSRQETQYF.

The chain is built from TRBV7-3 and TRBJ2-1; D may correspond to TRBD1 or TRBD2 (6 bases each). The V end lost 1 base, the J end lost 3 bases, and 22 bases lay between the germline ends. This CDR3 region has 19 residues. The V gene's germline CDR1 is SGHTA and CDR2 FQGTGA. The CDR3 sequence: CASSLMWGALYMFYNEQFF. The CDR3 region has the DNA TGTGCCAGCAGCTTAATGTGGGGGGCGCTTTATATGTTCTACAATGAGCAGTTCTTC.

This clone was seen just once. The chain carries TRBV6-1 and TRBJ2-7; D is undetermined. CDR1 MNHNS and CDR2 SASEGT come from the germline V gene. This CDR3 spans 14 amino acids. The V and J ends lost 6 bases and 3 bases respectively, with 15 bases between them. The CDR3, as DNA: TGTGCCAGCAGATTAACAGTTATTTTCTACGAGCAGTACTTC. Amino acid sequence: CASRLTVIFYEQYF.

The CDR3 DNA follows: TGTGCCAGTAGTACCATAGCAGGGGAGGACTATGGCTACACCTTC. Translated, it gives CASSTIAGEDYGYTF. The V gene is TRBV19, the J gene TRBJ1-2; the D gene is possibly TRBD1 (6 bases). Germline V gene data show CDR1 as LNHDA and CDR2 as SQIVND (reference sequence). V gave up 4 bases and J gave up 3 bases, with 15 bases separating them. CDR3 length: 15 residues.

The genes are TRBV19 and TRBJ1-5, with D possibly matching TRBD1 (5 bases). The germline gives CDR1 LNHDA, CDR2 SQIVND (reference sequence). The CDR3 is 15 amino acids. V was clipped by 3 bases and J by 7 bases, with 16 bases between them. The CDR3 DNA follows: TGTGCCAGTAGTATGTGGGGGGGAATTGGGCAGCCCCAGCATTTT. Its protein is CASSMWGGIGQPQHF.

This clone was recorded once. The chain carries TRBV11-2 and TRBJ2-3; unclear D gene. The CDR3 is 12 amino acids. Germline-derived CDR1 and CDR2 are SGHAT and FQNNGV. The V and J ends lost 3 bases and 4 bases respectively, with 5 bases between them. CDR3 protein: CASSFSADTQYF. CDR3 nucleotide sequence: TGTGCCAGCAGCTTCTCCGCAGATACGCAGTATTTT. Variable domain in full (rest from reference TRBV11-2 and TRBJ2-3): EAGVAQSPRYKIIEKRQSVAFWCNPISGHATLYWYQQILGQGPKLLIQFQNNGVVDDSQLPKDRFSAERLKGVDSTLKIQPAKLEDSAVYLCASSFSADTQYFGPGTRLTVL.

This clone was detected once. J is TRBJ1-1 and V is TRBV7-9; TRBD1 matches 7 bases. The V segment lost 8 bases and the J segment 6 bases; nucleotides outside the gene matches: 3. Per the germline V gene, CDR1 is SEHNR and CDR2 is FQNEAQ (reference sequence). This CDR3 is built from 11 residues. CDR3 nucleotide sequence: TGTGCCAGCGGGACAGCCCCTGAAGCTTTCTTT. Protein sequence: CASGTAPEAFF. Full variable domain (rest looked up from reference TRBV7-9 and TRBJ1-1): DTGVSQNPRHKITKRGQNVTFRCDPISEHNRLYWYRQTLGQGPEFLTYFQNEAQLEKSRLLSDRFSAERPKGSFSTLEIQRTEQGDSAMYLCASGTAPEAFFGQGTRLTVV.

The gene calls are TRBV11-3 and TRBJ2-1, with D perhaps assigned TRBD1 or TRBD2 (6 bases each). Germline CDR1 is SGHNT and CDR2 is YENEEA. V was cut by 5 bases and J by 9 bases, with 20 bases left in between. The CDR3 length is 15 residues. Here the CDR3 reads CASSPGGGGRSEQFF. The CDR3 DNA is TGTGCCAGCAGCCCCGGAGGAGGGGGAAGGAGTGAGCAGTTCTTC.

The chain couples TRBV15 to TRBJ2-7; D is possibly TRBD2 (6 bases). The CDR3 length is 15 residues. V lost 3 bases and J lost 6, with 18 bases in between. CDR1 is LNHNV, CDR2 YYDKDF, per germline (reference sequence). The CDR3 here is CATSRGGIFRSEQYF. CDR3 in DNA: TGTGCCACCAGCAGGGGCGGGATTTTCCGTTCCGAGCAGTACTTC.

The chain carries TRBV19 and TRBJ2-1; no reliable D call. Germline values: CDR1 LNHDA, CDR2 SQIVND (reference sequence). The CDR3 length is 14 residues. With 0 bases removed from V and 6 bases from J, the gap between germline ends came to 9 bases. The CDR3, as DNA: TGTGCCAGTAGTATAGATTTAACCCCCAATGAGCAGTTCTTC. Translation: CASSIDLTPNEQFF.

The rearrangement links TRBV27 to TRBJ2-5, with 9 bases aligning to TRBD2. The germline V gene encodes CDR1 MNHEY and CDR2 SMNVEV (reference sequence). CDR3 length equals 15 residues. V shed 8 bases, J shed 4 bases, and the junction held 11 bases outside the gene matches. The CDR3 sequence: CASAKGGGAGETQYF. The CDR3 DNA reads TGTGCCAGCGCCAAAGGCGGGGGGGCGGGAGAGACCCAGTACTTC.

This rearrangement joins TRBV30 to TRBJ1-1; D gene unclear. In germline, CDR1 is GTSNPN, CDR2 SVGIG (reference sequence). Trimming took 2 bases from V and 7 from J, leaving 8 bases between them. This CDR3 has 11 amino acids. CDR3 sequence: CAWSIVVEAFF. The CDR3 DNA is TGTGCCTGGAGTATCGTGGTTGAAGCTTTCTTT.

CDR3 coding DNA: TGTGCCAGTAACAAGCGCGGAGGGACAGGGTGGAGTACTAATGAAAAACTGTTTTTT. This sequence encodes CASNKRGGTGWSTNEKLFF. The gene calls are TRBV19 and TRBJ1-4; 9 bases are shared with TRBD1. Per germline, CDR1 LNHDA and CDR2 SQIVND (reference sequence). The length of the CDR3 is 19 residues. Unmatched junction bases numbered 17, after V lost 7 bases and J lost 2 bases.

This sequence joins TRBV4-2 and TRBJ2-1; D perhaps matches TRBD2 (5 bases). Per germline, CDR1 LGHNA and CDR2 YNFKEQ. V was pared by 3 bases and J by 9 bases, with 27 bases between. The CDR3 has 18 residues. CDR3 amino acids: CASSHPREETPSIGEQFF. CDR3 bases: TGTGCCAGCAGCCATCCCCGGGAAGAGACTCCCTCAATCGGTGAGCAGTTCTTC.